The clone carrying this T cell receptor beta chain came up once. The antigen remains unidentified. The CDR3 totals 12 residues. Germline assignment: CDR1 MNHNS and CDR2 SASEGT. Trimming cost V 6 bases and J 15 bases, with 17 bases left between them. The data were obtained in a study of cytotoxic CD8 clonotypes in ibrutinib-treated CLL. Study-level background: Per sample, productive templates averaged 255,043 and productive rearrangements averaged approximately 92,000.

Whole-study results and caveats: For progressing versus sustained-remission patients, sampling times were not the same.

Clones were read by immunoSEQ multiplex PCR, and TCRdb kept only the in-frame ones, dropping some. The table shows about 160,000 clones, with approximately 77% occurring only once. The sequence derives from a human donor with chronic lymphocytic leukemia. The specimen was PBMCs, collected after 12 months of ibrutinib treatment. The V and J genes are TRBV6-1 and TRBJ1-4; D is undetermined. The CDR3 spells CASRGLPRAVFF. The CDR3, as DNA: TGTGCCAGCAGGGGCCTCCCTCGGGCCGTGTTTTTT.